One T cell receptor (beta chain) is described in this entry. What it recognizes is unknown. The data were taken from a study of T cell repertoires in cytomegalovirus infection. This CDR3 spans 16 amino acids. Germline V gene data show CDR1 as SEHNR and CDR2 as FQNEAQ (reference sequence). The V gene end was trimmed by 5 bases and the J gene end by 7 bases; junction bases not matched to a gene: 10. MiXCR was run by TCRdb on the reads, yielding one entry per CDR3 protein. This repertoire shows fewer than 1,000,000 distinct CDR3 sequences, roughly 31% found once; its top ten account for roughly 13%. Notes on the study in general: CMV-specific HLA-C-restricted TCR beta clonotypes dominated the ex vivo response.

The chain is built from TRBV7-9 and TRBJ2-1, with TRBD2 identical over 11 bases. Sequencing used cultured CD8+ T cells from PBMCs, obtained from culture after CMV antigen stimulation. This sequence was found in a human donor in good health (CMV status not recorded). Some clones in this sample may be carry-over from other donors' samples. The DNA of the CDR3 is TGTGCCAGCAGCCCACACCCGGGACTAGCGGTGAATGAGCAGTTCTTC. This gives the protein CASSPHPGLAVNEQFF.